The next 3 T cell receptor beta chains were all read from a single sample in a study of T cell repertoires in aging, cancer and after chemotherapy. A mixed TRB-A/B primer pool amplified rearranged TRB by multiplex touch-down PCR. TCRdb redid the calling of the multiplex PCR reads with MiXCR, one entry per CDR3 protein. The sample consists of around 17,000 distinct CDR3 sequences, around half of them appearing once. The template was genomic DNA from peripheral blood, not RNA. Sequenced: blood. All receptors come from a human donor in good health.

As for this clonotype: The junction shows a germline mismatch at one end, possibly a read error. The chain links TRBV6-5 to TRBJ2-1; possibly TRBD1 for D (5 bases). The CDR3 runs to 15 residues. Germline V CDR1 and CDR2: MNHEY, SVGAGI. The CDR3 spells CAISGTADTHNEQFF. As DNA, the CDR3 is TGTGCCATCAGTGGAACCGCGGACACCCACAATGAGCAGTTCTTC.

This chain connects TRBV6-5 to TRBJ2-7; possible D gene TRBD2, 6 bases. CDR1 is MNHEY, CDR2 SVGAGI, per germline. The CDR3 loop spans 15 amino acids. V lost 0 bases and J lost 6, with 15 bases in between. In nucleotides, the CDR3 is TGTGCCAGCAGTTACTCCCAGGCACGGAGGGGCGAGCAGTACTTC. Translation: CASSYSQARRGEQYF.

This clonotype was counted once. The chain uses TRBV5-6 and TRBJ2-1; no firm D call. Trimming took off 8 bases at V and 0 bases at J, with 15 bases between the two ends. The germline V gene has CDR1 SGHDT and CDR2 YYEEEE. The CDR3 loop spans 15 amino acids. The CDR3 nucleotides are TGTGCCAGTAGCCCCGGCGCCAGCTCCTACAATGAGCAGTTCTTC. As protein: CASSPGASSYNEQFF.